This T cell receptor beta chain was sequenced in a study of cytotoxic CD8 clonotypes in ibrutinib-treated CLL. Turning to the study itself: Response samples were obtained once patients had received a median about 12 months of treatment, range 6 to 36.

Germline lookup yields CDR1 SGHDT and CDR2 YYEEEE. The V end lost 2 bases, the J end lost 0 bases, and 12 bases lay between the germline ends. There are 15 residues in the CDR3. Depth targeted 1 in 200,000 to 1 in 1 million T cells, averaging approximately 9.3x coverage per clonotype. The data were produced by immunoSEQ multiplex PCR, yet TCRdb's version contains in-frame clones alone and is incomplete. Of a few hundred thousand clones listed, 67% were seen once; the top ten hold under 8%. The material was PBMCs, obtained after 36 months of ibrutinib treatment. This chain links TRBV5-6 with TRBJ2-7; D is uncertain. This clonotype was sampled from a human donor with chronic lymphocytic leukemia. CDR3 region: CASSFDRPSSYEQYF. As DNA, the CDR3 is TGTGCCAGCAGCTTCGACCGCCCCAGCTCCTACGAGCAGTACTTC.